This T cell receptor (beta chain) was identified in a study of blood T cell repertoires in COVID-19. About the research overall: Spain, Italy and the United States supplied samples that represented acute and convalescent COVID-19. T cells, B-cell-depleted T cells, or PBMCs provided the cDNA or gDNA that served as material.

V lost 0 bases, J lost 8 bases, and 8 bases stayed unmatched. The CDR3 spans 15 residues. Germline V gene data show CDR1 as LGHDT and CDR2 as YNNKEL (reference sequence). As originally analysed: It was from reference gene primer amplification that nucleated cell counts were estimated. This table comes from immunoSEQ multiplex PCR, and its TCRdb copy is limited to in-frame clones, with some not included. That table furnishes V, J and clone size, whereas the DNA furnished D and trimming. The data show 100,000 to 120,000 clones, about two thirds seen once. Source material: peripheral blood. The clonotype comes from a middle-aged woman with acute or convalescent COVID-19. The V call is TRBV3-1 (or the pseudogene TRBV3-2), the J call TRBJ1-2, with 8 bases lining up with TRBD1. The CDR3: CASSQDQRTGSGYTF. DNA of the CDR3: TGTGCCAGCAGCCAAGATCAGAGGACAGGGAGCGGCTACACCTTC.